This T cell receptor beta chain emerged from a study of T-cell reconstitution after alpha-beta-depleted transplantation in children listed by TCRdb under 2016. Broadly, across the study: Using TCR repertoire profiling, the study quantitatively followed how T-cell immune reconstitution unfolded in children after TCRalphabeta/CD19-depleted allogeneic hematopoietic cell transplantation. Overall study outcomes, separate from this receptor: The high TCRbeta diversity at day 60 in some patients was ascribed to recipient T cells and intrathymic progenitors that had survived conditioning. The apparently early recovery of alphabetaT-cell counts about two months after transplant reportedly depended on only several hundred rapidly expanded clones that came from non-depleted graft cells. The frequencies of hyperexpanded clones fell over the following months, and after one year, T-cell counts and TCRbeta diversity were mostly attributed to newly produced T cells.

Measured from the cysteine to the phenylalanine, the CDR3 is 15 residues long. Only the CDR3 DNA stays, 45 bases, in frame from base 1. V is reduced by 3 bases and J by 6 bases, leaving a spacing of 17 bases between them. This clonotype was observed at least ten times. The clone's antigen remains unknown. No per-base quality is available; no much larger clone lies one base away. The intended sense of this specimen's treatment or condition label: allogeneic hematopoietic cell transplantation with graft depleted of TCRalphabeta T cells and CD19 B cells. The transplant recipients were children given TCRalphabeta/CD19-depleted allogeneic hematopoietic cell grafts. The library was built by means of PCR. The sequencing machine was an Illumina HiSeq 2500. Molecular barcoding was employed in the preparation of TCR libraries, with unique molecular identifiers being used to normalize TCRbeta repertoire quantification. The public reads were quality trimmed at Q25 with fastp and then assembled into clones with MiXCR by TCRdb, keeping productive beta chains. One record per CDR3 amino acid sequence lists the most common genes and DNA. The sample includes about 580,000 distinct CDR3 sequences, with more than 20% observed a single time. Of the sample, 13% to 15% is held by the ten largest clones.

The sequence links TRBV12-3 or TRBV12-4 to TRBJ1-1, with the D gene not clear enough to name. This specimen was PBMCs, mostly from graft donor cells, taken 360 days after TCRalphabeta/CD19-depleted stem cell transplant. The receptor's source is a boy under two years old who had a stem cell transplant for acute myeloid leukemia, so the T cells may come from the graft donor. The CDR3 is CASSFPPWMPAEAFF. The DNA is as follows: TGTGCCAGCAGTTTTCCCCCTTGGATGCCGGCTGAAGCTTTCTTT.